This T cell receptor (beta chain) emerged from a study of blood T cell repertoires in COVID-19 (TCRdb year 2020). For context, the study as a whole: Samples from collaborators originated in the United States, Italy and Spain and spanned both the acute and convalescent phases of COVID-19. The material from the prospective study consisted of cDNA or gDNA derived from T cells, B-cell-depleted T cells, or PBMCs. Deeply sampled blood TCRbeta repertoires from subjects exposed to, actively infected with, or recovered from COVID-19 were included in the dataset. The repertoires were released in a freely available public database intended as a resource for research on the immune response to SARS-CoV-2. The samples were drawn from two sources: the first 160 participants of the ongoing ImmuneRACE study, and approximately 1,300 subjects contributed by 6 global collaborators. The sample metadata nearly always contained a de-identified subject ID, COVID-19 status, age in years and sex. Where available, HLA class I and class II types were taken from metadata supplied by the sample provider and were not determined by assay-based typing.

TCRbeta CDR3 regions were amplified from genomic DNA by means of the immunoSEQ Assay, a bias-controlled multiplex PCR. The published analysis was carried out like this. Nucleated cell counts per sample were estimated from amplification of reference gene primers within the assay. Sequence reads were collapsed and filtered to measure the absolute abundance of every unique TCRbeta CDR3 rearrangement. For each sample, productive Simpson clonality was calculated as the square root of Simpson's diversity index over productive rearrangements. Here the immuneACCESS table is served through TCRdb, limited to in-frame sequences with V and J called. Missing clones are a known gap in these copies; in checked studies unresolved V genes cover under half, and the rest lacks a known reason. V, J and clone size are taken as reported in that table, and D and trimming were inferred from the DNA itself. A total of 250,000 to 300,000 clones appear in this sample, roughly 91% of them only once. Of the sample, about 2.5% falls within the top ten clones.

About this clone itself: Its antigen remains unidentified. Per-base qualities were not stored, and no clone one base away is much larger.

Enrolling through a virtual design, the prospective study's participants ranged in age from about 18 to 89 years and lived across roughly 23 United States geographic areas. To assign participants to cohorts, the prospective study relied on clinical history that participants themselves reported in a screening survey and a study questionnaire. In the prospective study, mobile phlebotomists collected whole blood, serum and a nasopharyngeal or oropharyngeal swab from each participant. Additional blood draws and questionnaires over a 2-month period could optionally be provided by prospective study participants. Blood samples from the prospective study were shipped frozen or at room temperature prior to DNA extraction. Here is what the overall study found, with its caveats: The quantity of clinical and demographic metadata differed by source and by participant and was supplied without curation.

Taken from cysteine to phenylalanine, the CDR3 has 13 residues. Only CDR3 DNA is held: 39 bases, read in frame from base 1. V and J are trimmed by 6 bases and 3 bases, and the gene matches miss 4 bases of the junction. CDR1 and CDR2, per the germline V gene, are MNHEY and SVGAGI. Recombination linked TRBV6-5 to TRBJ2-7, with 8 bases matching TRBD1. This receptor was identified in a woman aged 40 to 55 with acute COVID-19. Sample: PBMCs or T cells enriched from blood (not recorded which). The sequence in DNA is TGTGCCAGCAGACTCGACAGGGGCTACGAGCAGTACTTC. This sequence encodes CASRLDRGYEQYF.